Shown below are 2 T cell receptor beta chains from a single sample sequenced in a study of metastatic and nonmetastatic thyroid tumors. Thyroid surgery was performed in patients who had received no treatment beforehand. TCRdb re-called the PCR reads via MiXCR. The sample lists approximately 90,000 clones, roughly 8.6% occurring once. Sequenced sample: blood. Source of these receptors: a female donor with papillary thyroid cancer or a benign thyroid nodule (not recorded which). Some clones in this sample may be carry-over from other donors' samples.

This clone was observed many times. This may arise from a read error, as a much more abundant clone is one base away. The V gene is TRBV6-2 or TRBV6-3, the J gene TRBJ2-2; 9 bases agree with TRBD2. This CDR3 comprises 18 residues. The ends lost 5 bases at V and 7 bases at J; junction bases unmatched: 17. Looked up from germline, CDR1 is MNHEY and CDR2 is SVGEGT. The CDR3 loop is CASSPPPPSGEAGGELFF. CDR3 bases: TGTGCCAGCAGTCCCCCCCCTCCTAGCGGGGAGGCAGGCGGGGAGCTGTTTTTT.

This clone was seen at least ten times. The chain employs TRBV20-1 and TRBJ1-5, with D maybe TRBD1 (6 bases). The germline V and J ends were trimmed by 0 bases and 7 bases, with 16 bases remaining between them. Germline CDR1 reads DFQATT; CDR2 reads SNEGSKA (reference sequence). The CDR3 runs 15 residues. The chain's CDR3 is CSAREWTGQEQPQHF. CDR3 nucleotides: TGCAGTGCTAGAGAATGGACGGGACAAGAGCAGCCCCAGCATTTT.